One sample yielded the 13 T cell receptor beta chains listed below, sequenced in a study of cytomegalovirus exposure and HLA in healthy donors. Primers: 60 Vbeta forward and 13 Jbeta reverse. TCRdb keeps only in-frame clones here, not all; method: immunoSEQ multiplex PCR. The repertoire holds around 140,000 clones, around 82% seen once, with less than 3% in the top ten. Sequenced sample: PBMCs. These receptors originate from a female donor in good health and CMV-seronegative.

The chain uses TRBV9 and TRBJ2-7; no firm D call. V was clipped by 3 bases and J by 2 bases, with 9 bases between them. The CDR3 runs to 13 residues. Germline lookup yields CDR1 SGDLS and CDR2 YYNGEE. CDR3 region: CASSADTPYEQYF. Here the CDR3 DNA reads TGTGCCAGCAGCGCCGACACACCCTACGAGCAGTACTTC.

The chain recombines TRBV7-2 with TRBJ1-6; weak D call: TRBD1 (6 bases). Germline assignment: CDR1 SGHTA and CDR2 FQGNSA. The CDR3 is made up of 16 amino acids. V gave up 0 bases and J gave up 10 bases, with 16 bases separating them. CDR3 residues: CASSLALGGRNSPLHF. CDR3 coding DNA: TGTGCCAGCAGCTTAGCGCTGGGGGGGCGGAACTCACCCCTCCACTTT.

The V and J genes are TRBV30 and TRBJ1-2, with TRBD1 as a possible D gene (5 bases). Trimming removed 0 bases at V and 8 bases at J, with 19 bases between. The CDR3 consists of 15 residues. Germline V gene sequence: CDR1 GTSNPN, CDR2 SVGIG (reference sequence). CDR3 residues: CAWSVAGPQLGGYTF. The CDR3 DNA reads TGTGCCTGGAGTGTAGCGGGACCCCAATTAGGGGGCTACACCTTC.

The rearrangement uses TRBV28 and TRBJ2-3; TRBD1 aligns across 9 bases. V lost 6 bases to trimming and J lost 4 bases; unmatched junction nucleotides: 8. This CDR3 has 15 residues. From germline, CDR1 is MDHEN and CDR2 SYDVKM. CDR3: CASRNRDRAPDTQYF. The CDR3 DNA follows: TGTGCCAGCAGAAATCGGGACAGGGCGCCAGATACGCAGTATTTT.

This rearrangement joins TRBV10-3 to TRBJ2-5; 10 bases match TRBD2. V lost 6 bases, J lost 0 bases, and 4 bases stayed unmatched. This CDR3 comprises 15 residues. CDR1 is ENHRY, CDR2 SYGVKD, per germline. The CDR3 DNA is TGTGCCATCAGGGAAGGACTAGCGGACCAAGAGACCCAGTACTTC. This sequence encodes CAIREGLADQETQYF.

This clone was seen more than once but under ten times. The gene calls are TRBV27 and TRBJ2-1; 7 bases line up with TRBD1. Looked up from germline, CDR1 is MNHEY and CDR2 is SMNVEV (reference sequence). V lost 8 bases and J lost 8; bases outside the gene matches: 15. The CDR3 length is 15 residues. The CDR3 protein is CASWKGTAWGDEQFF. As DNA, the CDR3 is TGTGCCAGCTGGAAGGGGACAGCGTGGGGTGATGAGCAGTTCTTC.

This clone has just one count. V gene TRBV7-9 combines with J gene TRBJ1-1; 8 bases are a match to TRBD1. CDR3 size: 13 residues. Germline-derived CDR1 and CDR2 are SEHNR and FQNEAQ (reference sequence). The V gene end was trimmed by 4 bases and the J gene end by 7 bases; junction bases not matched to a gene: 5. The CDR3 DNA reads TGTGCCAGCAGCTCTCGGACAGGGTGTGAAGCTTTCTTT. Protein sequence: CASSSRTGCEAFF. Combining the CDR3 with reference TRBV7-9 and TRBJ1-1 gives the whole variable domain DTGVSQNPRHKITKRGQNVTFRCDPISEHNRLYWYRQTLGQGPEFLTYFQNEAQLEKSRLLSDRFSAERPKGSFSTLEIQRTEQGDSAMYLCASSSRTGCEAFFGQGTRLTVV.

Note on this clone: One junction end does not reproduce the germline sequence, and a read error may be involved. Other DNA variants within this sample encode the same CDR3. The V and J genes are TRBV6-1 and TRBJ2-7, with D possibly being TRBD1 (5 bases). The CDR3 runs to 14 residues. The germline gives CDR1 MNHNS, CDR2 SASEGT. The CDR3 bases are TGCGCCAGCAGTGAATTACAGGAAACCTACGAGCAGTACTTC. It codes for CASSELQETYEQYF.

This chain connects TRBV2 to TRBJ1-5, with unresolved D. The CDR3 is 11 amino acids. Germline V gene sequence: CDR1 SNHLY, CDR2 FYNNEI. Deletions cut 5 bases from V and 7 bases from J, with 6 bases between. CDR3 loop: CASSIGQPQHF. The CDR3 region has the DNA TGTGCCAGCAGTATCGGGCAGCCCCAGCATTTT.

The genes are TRBV4-1 and TRBJ2-5; D not resolved. Germline lookup yields CDR1 MGHRA and CDR2 YSYEKL. V was shortened by 1 base and J by 3 bases, with 12 bases between the two germline ends. This CDR3 region has 15 residues. The CDR3 protein is CASSQVENQKETQYF. CDR3 sequence (DNA): TGCGCCAGCAGCCAAGTAGAAAACCAAAAAGAGACCCAGTACTTC.

This clone was observed a single time. The chain recombines TRBV20-1 with TRBJ2-7; D gene uncertain. The CDR3 consists of 11 residues. V lost 2 bases to trimming and J lost 3 bases, with 5 bases between them. Germline CDR1 and CDR2: DFQATT and SNEGSKA (reference sequence). The CDR3 DNA sequence: TGCAGTGCTAGACGCAGCTACGAGCAGTACTTC. It codes for CSARRSYEQYF.

The rearrangement links TRBV11-1 to TRBJ2-5; D might be TRBD2 (5 bases). The CDR3 spans 15 residues. The germline V gene encodes CDR1 SGHAT and CDR2 FQDESV (reference sequence). Trimming removed 1 base from V and 5 bases from J, with 14 bases in between. CDR3 region: CASSLGSGLGETQYF. Written as DNA, the CDR3 is TGTGCCAGCAGCTTAGGCTCGGGATTGGGTGAGACCCAGTACTTC. The variable domain in full, completed from reference TRBV11-1 and TRBJ2-5, reads EAEVAQSPRYKITEKSQAVAFWCDPISGHATLYWYRQILGQGPELLVQFQDESVVDDSQLPKDRFSAERLKGVDSTLKIQPAELGDSAMYLCASSLGSGLGETQYFGPGTRLLVL.

On this clone itself: Germline and junction disagree at one end, which may indicate a read error. The genes are TRBV7-3 and TRBJ1-2; weak D call: TRBD1 (5 bases). This CDR3 has 13 residues. The germline V gene encodes CDR1 SGHTA and CDR2 FQGTGA. As DNA, the CDR3 is TGTGCCAGCAGCTTAATCGGGGGGGATGGCTACCCCTTC. The encoded protein is CASSLIGGDGYPF. The whole variable domain, remainder taken from reference TRBV7-3 and TRBJ1-2, is GAGVSQTPSNKVTEKGKYVELRCDPISGHTALYWYRQSLGQGPEFLIYFQGTGAADDSGLPNDRFFAVRPEGSVSTLKIQRTERGDSAVYLCASSLIGGDGYPFGSGTRLTVV.